This T cell receptor (beta chain) comes out of a study of CD8+CD57+ T cells in acquired aplastic anemia. Using genomic DNA as the template, TCR beta VDJ and CDR3 profiling was carried out. TCRdb reprocessed the reads with MiXCR, giving one entry per CDR3 protein. This sample has under 250,000 distinct CDR3 sequences; around 45% occur once, and the top ten carry approximately 8%. CDR1 and CDR2 from the germline V gene are SEHNR and FQNEAQ (reference sequence). The ends were cut back, 3 bases at V and 2 bases at J, with 2 bases in the middle. The CDR3 is 13 residues long. This clonotype was recorded many times. The sequenced patients had an expansion of CD8+CD57+ cells seen by flow cytometry.

V usage is TRBV7-9 and J usage is TRBJ2-6; the D is unclear. This TCR was recovered from a human donor with aplastic anemia. The sequenced sample consisted of sorted CD4+, CD8+, or CD8+CD57+ T cells (not recorded which) from PBMCs. This chain's CDR3 is CASSFPGANVLTF. CDR3 sequence (DNA): TGTGCCAGCAGCTTTCCTGGGGCCAACGTCCTGACTTTC.